The 16 T cell receptor beta chains in this list originate from one sample, sequenced in a study of graft-versus-host responses after intestinal transplantation. Repertoires were generated with immunoSEQ multiplex PCR, while TCRdb's copy carries only in-frame clones and drops some. The top ten hold approximately 0.17% of the sample, which has fewer than 150,000 clones, around nine tenths seen once. For these TCRs, the target antigens are not known. Sequences were derived from unstimulated CD4+ T cells sorted from spleen or lymph node cells, sampled before intestinal transplant. The receptors derive from a human donor who received an intestinal transplant.

J is TRBJ1-2 and V is TRBV10-3; TRBD1 aligns across 8 bases. V shed 2 bases, J shed 4 bases, and the junction held 0 bases outside the gene matches. CDR1 ENHRY and CDR2 SYGVKD come from the germline V gene. This CDR3 spans 13 amino acids. The CDR3 DNA reads as TGTGCCATCAGTGAGACAGGGGGCTATGGCTACACCTTC. It encodes CAISETGGYGYTF.

The chain is built from TRBV6-5 and TRBJ1-6, with TRBD1 identical over 8 bases. CDR3 length: 15 residues. Germline loops: CDR1 MNHEY, CDR2 SVGAGI. The junction had 9 bases not matched to a gene; V was cut back by 6 bases and J by 8 bases. The CDR3 sequence: CASSWTGRKDSPLHF. The CDR3 nucleotides read TGTGCCAGCAGCTGGACAGGGCGTAAGGATTCACCCCTCCACTTT.

The chain recombines TRBV10-2 with TRBJ1-3, with a tentative D call TRBD1 (6 bases). V dropped 6 bases and J dropped 8 bases, with 11 bases sitting between them. CDR1 is WSHSY and CDR2 is SAAADI in the germline V gene. CDR3 length: 12 amino acids. CDR3 sequence: CASSRTEDTIYF. The CDR3 DNA follows: TGCGCCAGCAGCCGGACAGAGGACACCATATATTTT.

CDR3 coding DNA: TGTGCCAGCGGGGGAGGGTCCTATGGCTACACCTTC. Translating it yields CASGGGSYGYTF. The genes are TRBV5-6 and TRBJ1-2, with a tentative D call TRBD1 (5 bases). CDR1 and CDR2 from the germline V gene are SGHDT and YYEEEE. V was clipped by 7 bases and J by 4 bases, with 11 bases between them. The CDR3 runs to 12 residues.

CDR3 DNA: TGTGCCAGTAGAGGGGGGATGGAGGGCTACACCTTC. It encodes CASRGGMEGYTF. The chain couples TRBV19 to TRBJ1-2; tentative D call: TRBD1 (6 bases). With 6 bases removed from V and 8 bases from J, the gap between germline ends came to 13 bases. The CDR3 extends over 12 amino acids. Germline loops: CDR1 LNHDA, CDR2 SQIVND (reference sequence).

This rearrangement joins TRBV10-3 to TRBJ2-3, with 8 nucleotides matching TRBD1. The ends lost 0 bases at V and 2 bases at J; junction bases unmatched: 13. The CDR3 is 19 amino acids. Germline CDR1 ENHRY, CDR2 SYGVKD. The CDR3 reads CAISESVPPTGAITDTQYF. In DNA form, the CDR3 reads TGTGCCATCAGTGAGTCTGTGCCCCCGACAGGGGCGATCACAGATACGCAGTATTTT.

The chain is built from TRBV2 and TRBJ2-2, with 14 positions matching TRBD2. There are 16 residues in the CDR3. Germline trimming cut 6 bases from V and 5 bases from J; bases unmatched to any gene: 5. Germline CDR1 SNHLY, CDR2 FYNNEI. The CDR3 region has the DNA TGTGCCAGCAGCCGACTAGCGGGGGGGCGGACCGGGGAGCTGTTTTTT. It specifies CASSRLAGGRTGELFF.

This clone appeared once. The V call is TRBV10-3, the J call TRBJ2-5, with 7 bases identical to TRBD2. CDR3 length: 13 amino acids. Losses at the gene ends were 10 bases for V and 5 bases for J; bases not matched to a gene: 10. From germline, CDR1 is ENHRY and CDR2 SYGVKD. The CDR3 here is CASKGTTAETQYF. The DNA for the CDR3 is TGTGCCAGCAAGGGGACTACCGCCGAGACCCAGTACTTC.

The chain carries TRBV5-5 and TRBJ1-4; 11 bases line up with TRBD1. CDR3 length: 16 amino acids. V shed 4 bases, J shed 8 bases, and the junction held 10 bases outside the gene matches. Germline CDR1 reads SGHKS; CDR2 reads YYEKEE (reference sequence). The CDR3 coding sequence is TGTGCCAGCAGCCGGTTCCGGGGGACAGGGGGAGAAAAACTGTTTTTT. Its protein is CASSRFRGTGGEKLFF.

This clone was found once. The chain is built from TRBV6-1 and TRBJ1-1; D not certain. Germline V gives CDR1 MNHNS, CDR2 SASEGT. The CDR3 sequence is 15 residues long. Trimming took off 3 bases at V and 0 bases at J, with 11 bases between the two ends. The CDR3, as DNA: TGTGCCAGCAGTGAGGGGATGGTGTTGAACACTGAAGCTTTCTTT. Translation gives CASSEGMVLNTEAFF.

The chain couples TRBV7-3 to TRBJ1-2; maybe TRBD1 (5 bases). This CDR3 region has 15 residues. Germline CDR1 and CDR2: SGHTA and FQGTGA. V was trimmed by 4 bases and J by 3 bases, leaving 15 bases between them. The CDR3 reads CASSSWGGVDYGYTF. DNA of the CDR3: TGTGCCAGCAGCTCCTGGGGGGGGGTGGACTATGGCTACACCTTC. Based on the CDR3 plus reference TRBV7-3 and TRBJ1-2, the full variable domain is GAGVSQTPSNKVTEKGKYVELRCDPISGHTALYWYRQSLGQGPEFLIYFQGTGAADDSGLPNDRFFAVRPEGSVSTLKIQRTERGDSAVYLCASSSWGGVDYGYTFGSGTRLTVV.

The chain uses TRBV11-3 and TRBJ1-1; unclear D gene. Trimming cost V 8 bases and J 1 base, with 14 bases left between them. The CDR3 has 14 amino acids. Germline assignment: CDR1 SGHNT and CDR2 YENEEA. The CDR3 region is CASSDFVQNTEAFF. In DNA, the CDR3 is TGTGCCAGCTCTGATTTTGTCCAGAACACTGAAGCTTTCTTT.

The chain is built from TRBV10-2 and TRBJ1-3; TRBD1 might be the D (5 bases). This CDR3 is built from 14 residues. Trimming took 8 bases from V and 1 from J, leaving 12 bases between them. Per the germline V gene, CDR1 is WSHSY and CDR2 is SAAADI. The DNA for the CDR3 is TGCGCCAGCTGGGGCAGGACTTCTGGAAACACCATATATTTT. It encodes CASWGRTSGNTIYF.

The rearrangement links TRBV28 to TRBJ2-2; TRBD1 matches 8 bases. This CDR3 is 16 amino acids long. Germline V gives CDR1 MDHEN, CDR2 SYDVKM. The V gene end was trimmed by 3 bases and the J gene end by 1 base; junction bases not matched to a gene: 4. CDR3 DNA sequence: TGTGCCAGCAGTTTGCCCGGGACAGGGAACACCGGGGAGCTGTTTTTT. Protein sequence: CASSLPGTGNTGELFF.

The V call is TRBV11-2, the J call TRBJ1-2; a possible D gene is TRBD1 (5 bases). V lost 2 bases and J 8 bases, leaving 12 bases between the germline ends. The V gene's germline CDR1 is SGHAT and CDR2 FQNNGV. The CDR3 runs to 13 residues. Written as DNA, the CDR3 is TGTGCCAGCAGCTTAAGTGGGGCCTGGGGCTACACCTTC. Translated: CASSLSGAWGYTF.

CDR3 DNA: TGTGCCAGCGGAAAACCCGGGACAGGGGACTATGGCTACACCTTC. Encoded protein: CASGKPGTGDYGYTF. This chain links TRBV7-8 with TRBJ1-2; 10 bases fit TRBD1. CDR1 and CDR2 from the germline V gene are SGHVS and FQNEAQ. J was trimmed by 3 bases and V by 8 bases; bases with no gene match: 9. This CDR3 spans 15 amino acids. The entire variable domain, with the rest obtained from reference TRBV7-8 and TRBJ1-2, is as follows: GAGVSQSPRYKVAKRGQDVALRCDPISGHVSLFWYQQALGQGPEFLTYFQNEAQLDKSGLPSDRFFAERPEGSVSTLKIQRTQQEDSAVYLCASGKPGTGDYGYTFGSGTRLTVV.